This TCR beta chain was observed in a study of cytomegalovirus exposure and HLA in healthy donors. In the case of this clone: The antigen is not known.

Sequencing was performed with immunoSEQ multiplex PCR; in TCRdb, only in-frame clones are kept and a portion is missing. Of around 190,000 clones in the sample, 80% to 90% were seen once. Whole-study results and caveats: In the roughly 120 validation repertoires, a later analysis found that first-cohort TCR clusters tended to co-occur. According to reports, the classifier identified cytomegalovirus status with high specificity and sensitivity. The authors enumerated roughly 180 TCR beta chains as linked to cytomegalovirus. Many donors shared some public TCRs, even though most TCR sequences were rare.

This TCR was sampled from a woman aged 25 to 39 in good health and CMV-seronegative. The sample taken for sequencing was PBMCs.

The CDR3 protein is CASRPGHRNEKLFF. For the CDR3, the DNA is TGTGCCAGCAGGCCGGGACACCGGAATGAAAAACTGTTTTTT. V and J are TRBV27 and TRBJ1-4, with D possibly TRBD1 on 6 matching bases. The CDR3 is made up of 14 amino acids. Germline loops: CDR1 MNHEY, CDR2 SMNVEV (reference sequence). V shed 6 bases and J shed 5 bases, with 13 bases lying between them.